Listed here are 24 T cell receptor beta chains from one sample, sequenced in a study of CD8+ T cells in alopecia areata. Described treatment: oral pan-JAK inhibitor, 5-10 mg twice daily. cDNA serving as the sequencing template came from extracted, reverse transcribed RNA. Data came from immunoSEQ multiplex PCR; TCRdb stores just in-frame clones and leaves some out. The data show under 200,000 clones, approximately 62% seen once. Sequencing used CD4+ T cells sorted from blood, obtained at week 24, from a patient treated with tofacitinib. These receptors all come from a human donor with alopecia areata.

This clone was seen a handful of times. The V and J genes are TRBV11-2 and TRBJ2-4; D is perhaps TRBD2 (5 bases). Trimming pared 5 bases from V and 6 bases from J, leaving 11 bases between. The CDR3 runs 13 residues. Germline V gives CDR1 SGHAT, CDR2 FQNNGV. DNA for the CDR3: TGTGCCAGCAGCAGGGAGTTGGGAAACATTCAGTACTTC. As protein: CASSRELGNIQYF.

This clone came up a few times. The rearrangement uses TRBV6-5 and TRBJ1-2; no clear D gene. The germline gives CDR1 MNHEY, CDR2 SVGAGI. V was cut by 2 bases and J by 13 bases, with 17 bases left in between. The CDR3 extends over 13 amino acids. CDR3 protein: CASSYTGRTIATF. The CDR3 DNA is TGTGCCAGCAGTTACACCGGACGGACGATCGCCACCTTC.

This clone was counted a few times. The sample has other DNA sequences that encode this CDR3 too. This chain links TRBV29-1 with TRBJ2-6, with D perhaps assigned TRBD1 or TRBD2 (5 bases each). Between the trimmed V and J ends, which lost 1 base and 4 bases, there was a span of 8 bases. The CDR3 consists of 14 residues. Germline loops: CDR1 SQVTM, CDR2 ANQGSEA. CDR3 sequence reads: CSVEGGAGANVLTF. CDR3 sequence (DNA): TGCAGCGTTGAAGGAGGGGCCGGGGCCAACGTCCTGACTTTC.

This sequence joins TRBV30 and TRBJ1-2; 9 bases align to TRBD1. Losses at the gene ends were 1 base for V and 7 bases for J; bases not matched to a gene: 7. The germline V gene encodes CDR1 GTSNPN and CDR2 SVGIG (reference sequence). The CDR3 sequence is 14 residues long. The CDR3 spells CAWSATGTGFGYTF. CDR3 in DNA: TGTGCCTGGAGTGCTACCGGGACAGGGTTTGGCTACACCTTC.

This clone has just one count. The rearrangement links TRBV29-1 to TRBJ1-1; D may be TRBD1 (6 bases). This CDR3 region has 14 residues. Germline CDR1 and CDR2: SQVTM and ANQGSEA. V lost 3 bases, J lost 0 bases, and 11 bases lay in between. The CDR3 DNA reads TGCAGCGTTGACGCGGACAGCATGAACACTGAAGCTTTCTTT. Translating it yields CSVDADSMNTEAFF.

The chain joins TRBV21-1 to TRBJ2-6; the table's TRBD2 call for D was not verified on the DNA. TRBV21-1 is an annotated pseudogene. The CDR3 has 18 residues. CDR3 DNA sequence: TGTGCCAGCAGCACTAAGCGGGACAAATCTACTGGGGCCAACGTCCTGACTTTC. It is translated as CASSTKRDKSTGANVLTF.

This clone turned up a few times. The V call is TRBV5-4, the J call TRBJ2-7, with 10 bases fitting TRBD1. Germline lookup yields CDR1 SGHNT and CDR2 YYREEE (reference sequence). There are 13 residues in the CDR3. The CDR3 protein is CAGWTGGSYEQYF. The CDR3 nucleotides read TGTGCGGGGTGGACAGGGGGCTCCTACGAGCAGTACTTC.

This clone was detected a few times. V usage is TRBV5-1 and J usage is TRBJ2-3, with D possibly TRBD1 on 5 matching bases. The CDR3 is made up of 15 amino acids. Trimming took 4 bases from V and 4 from J, leaving 16 bases between them. Germline V gene sequence: CDR1 SGHRS, CDR2 YFSETQ. CDR3 coding DNA: TGCGCCAGCAGCCCGGGTATGGGGCGCGCAGATACGCAGTATTTT. Its translation: CASSPGMGRADTQYF. Together with reference TRBV5-1 and TRBJ2-3, the CDR3 gives the full variable domain: KAGVTQTPRYLIKTRGQQVTLSCSPISGHRSVSWYQQTPGQGLQFLFEYFSETQRNKGNFPGRFSGRQFSNSRSEMNVSTLELGDSALYLCASSPGMGRADTQYFGPGTRLTVL.

This clone was seen a few times. The chain recombines TRBV19 with TRBJ2-5; possibly TRBD1 or TRBD2 for D (6 bases each). The CDR3 runs to 14 residues. Germline V lookup: CDR1 LNHDA, CDR2 SQIVND (reference sequence). Trimming shortened V by 4 bases and J by 5 bases, and 14 bases separated the two germline ends. The CDR3 reads CASSRGGTRETQYF. Here the CDR3 DNA reads TGTGCCAGTAGTAGAGGGGGGACGCGGGAGACCCAGTACTTC.

The gene calls are TRBV5-8 and TRBJ2-5, with D unresolved. V lost 0 bases and J 2 bases, leaving 2 bases between the germline ends. Germline assignment: CDR1 SGHTS and CDR2 YDEGEE. The CDR3 is 12 residues long. The CDR3 coding sequence is TGTGCCAGCAGCTTGGGACAAGAGACCCAGTACTTC. It specifies CASSLGQETQYF.

To note about this clone: A read error may account for a junction end that differs from germline. The rearrangement joins TRBV4-1 to TRBJ2-6, with a weak D call TRBD2 (6 bases). The CDR3 contains 16 residues. Germline V gives CDR1 MGHRA, CDR2 YSYEKL. In DNA, the CDR3 is TGTGCCAGCAGCCAAGATCAGCGGGCTGGGGCCAACGTCCTGACTTTC. Encoded protein: CASSQDQRAGANVLTF.

The table lists this clone with a few counts. CDR3 amino acids: CASSPDTGELFF. DNA of the CDR3: TGTGCCAGCAGCCCCGACACCGGGGAGCTGTTTTTT. This chain uses TRBV7-8 with TRBJ2-2; D remains unclear. Germline CDR1 reads SGHVS; CDR2 reads FQNEAQ. This CDR3 spans 12 amino acids. Trimming pared 5 bases from V and 3 bases from J, leaving 4 bases between.

The chain is built from TRBV5-1 and TRBJ2-2; D possibly corresponds to TRBD1 (5 bases). Germline assignment: CDR1 SGHRS and CDR2 YFSETQ. The CDR3 extends over 15 amino acids. V lost 0 bases and J 3 bases, leaving 9 bases between the germline ends. This CDR3 is CASSLEGRDTGELFF. CDR3 sequence (DNA): TGCGCCAGCAGCTTGGAGGGGCGTGACACCGGGGAGCTGTTTTTT.

The rearrangement links TRBV30 to TRBJ1-2, with D unresolved. The germline V and J ends were trimmed by 8 bases and 8 bases, with 12 bases remaining between them. This CDR3 comprises 10 residues. Germline lookup yields CDR1 GTSNPN and CDR2 SVGIG (reference sequence). The DNA for the CDR3 is TGTGCCACCGACCCGGGAGGCTACACCTTC. The encoded protein is CATDPGGYTF.

The chain has TRBV30 and TRBJ2-5; D is unresolved. Germline CDR1 and CDR2: GTSNPN and SVGIG (reference sequence). Trimming stripped 2 bases from V and 5 bases from J, with 9 bases between. CDR3 length equals 12 residues. The CDR3 is CAWSPDVETQYF. The CDR3, as DNA: TGTGCCTGGAGTCCAGACGTGGAGACCCAGTACTTC.

The chain uses TRBV30 and TRBJ2-3; the D gene could be TRBD1 or TRBD2 (6 bases each). The CDR3 runs 13 residues. CDR1 and CDR2 (germline): GTSNPN, SVGIG (reference sequence). Trimming took 7 bases from V and 6 from J, leaving 17 bases between them. CDR3 sequence reads: CASTRGPGDTQYF. CDR3 coding DNA: TGTGCCTCCACACGGGGGCCAGGGGATACGCAGTATTTT.

V is TRBV25-1 and J is TRBJ1-2; no clear D gene. Trimming took off 5 bases at V and 0 bases at J, with 7 bases between the two ends. CDR1 and CDR2 (germline): MGHDK, SYGVNS. The CDR3 is made up of 13 amino acids. As DNA, the CDR3 is TGTGCCAGCAGTCCAACATCTAACTATGGCTACACCTTC. Its protein product is CASSPTSNYGYTF.

J is TRBJ2-5 and V is TRBV6-5; 8 positions match TRBD1. The CDR3 is 15 amino acids. The germline CDR1 and CDR2 sequences are MNHEY and SVGAGI. Trimming removed 2 bases from V and 4 bases from J; junction bases left unmatched: 6. CDR3 sequence reads: CASSYLTGGGETQYF. The CDR3 nucleotides are TGTGCCAGCAGTTACCTTACAGGGGGTGGAGAGACCCAGTACTTC.

This clone came up a few times. V is TRBV30 and J is TRBJ1-2, with D uncertain. In germline, CDR1 is GTSNPN, CDR2 SVGIG (reference sequence). CDR3 length equals 13 residues. The ends were cut back, 0 bases at V and 4 bases at J, with 9 bases in the middle. CDR3 loop: CAWSVHSSYGYTF. DNA of the CDR3: TGTGCCTGGAGTGTACACTCGAGCTATGGCTACACCTTC.

This chain connects TRBV30 to TRBJ2-2; D may be TRBD1 (5 bases). Germline V lookup: CDR1 GTSNPN, CDR2 SVGIG (reference sequence). V was pared by 7 bases and J by 4 bases, with 16 bases between. The CDR3 length is 14 residues. The CDR3 here is CASKLGPRTGELFF. CDR3 DNA: TGTGCCTCCAAGTTGGGGCCACGCACCGGGGAGCTGTTTTTT.

This chain links TRBV5-1 with TRBJ1-6, with unresolved D. V was pared by 4 bases and J by 5 bases, with 7 bases between. Germline V CDR1 and CDR2: SGHRS, YFSETQ. CDR3 length: 13 residues. CDR3 residues: CASSPQDNSPLHF. CDR3 nucleotides: TGCGCCAGCAGCCCCCAGGATAATTCACCCCTCCACTTT.

This clone has just one count. The chain is built from TRBV5-6 and TRBJ1-2; maybe TRBD1 (6 bases). Trimming took off 4 bases at V and 4 bases at J, with 20 bases between the two ends. The CDR3 is 16 amino acids. CDR1 SGHDT and CDR2 YYEEEE come from the germline V gene. The CDR3, as DNA: TGTGCCAGCAGCCCCACAGCGCAGGGGTTTGGCTATGGCTACACCTTC. Translation: CASSPTAQGFGYGYTF.

This clone was observed a single time. The chain is built from TRBV7-6 and TRBJ1-5, with 7 bases lining up with TRBD1. Germline V gene lookup returns CDR1 SGHVS and CDR2 FNYEAQ. V gave up 2 bases and J gave up 2 bases; unmatched junction bases: 18. The CDR3 is 20 residues long. The CDR3 bases are TGTGCCAGCAGCTTAACGTCTTACACCGGGACAGCGGGGGGCAATCAGCCCCAGCATTTT. Encoded protein: CASSLTSYTGTAGGNQPQHF.

In its sample, this clone was seen a few times. This sequence joins TRBV7-2 and TRBJ2-1; D is unresolved. Germline V lookup: CDR1 SGHTA, CDR2 FQGNSA. The V gene lost 5 bases and the J gene lost 0 bases, with 14 bases spanning the gap. The CDR3 loop spans 16 amino acids. CDR3 bases: TGTGCCAGCAGCGTCCAAGGACGGAGCTCCTACAATGAGCAGTTCTTC. Protein: CASSVQGRSSYNEQFF.